These T cell receptor beta chains were read from a single sample in a study of CXCR3-negative and CXCR3-positive naive CD8 T cells. TCRdb reprocessed the 5' RACE reads and reports one entry per CDR3 protein, with no DNA. The ten top clones account for about 14%, within a sample of 35,000 to 40,000 distinct CDR3 sequences. Sequenced material: memory CD8+ T cells from blood. The receptor set was obtained from a human donor in good health. Some clones in this sample may be carry-over from other donors' samples. Each CDR3 is given with its conserved first and last residue. Expanded clones get a size class; other rows say once, few or many, or leave the size out.

size,V,J,CDR3
.,TRBV9,TRBJ2-5,CASSTGFKETQYF
.,TRBV20-1,TRBJ2-7,CSARVSGRELEQYF
.,TRBV28,TRBJ1-2,CASSPTPLGHGYTF
.,TRBV19,TRBJ2-3,CASSPRTLVSDTQYF
.,TRBV9,TRBJ2-4,CASSPVPVLAKNIQYF
.,TRBV5-1,TRBJ2-7,CASSLGTSGGAVYEQYF
.,TRBV27,TRBJ2-1,CASSLSVTGGYSSYNEQFF
.,TRBV27,TRBJ2-5,CASSLSRGGMETQYF
.,TRBV21-1,TRBJ2-2,CASSKVEGQNTGELFF
.,TRBV29-1,TRBJ2-3,CSVASSRFTGGDSDTQYF
medium-sized,TRBV25-1,TRBJ2-7,CASSQSAYEQYF
.,TRBV23-1,TRBJ2-2,CATPSGQGTGELFF
.,TRBV19,TRBJ1-5,CASFGYSNQPQHF